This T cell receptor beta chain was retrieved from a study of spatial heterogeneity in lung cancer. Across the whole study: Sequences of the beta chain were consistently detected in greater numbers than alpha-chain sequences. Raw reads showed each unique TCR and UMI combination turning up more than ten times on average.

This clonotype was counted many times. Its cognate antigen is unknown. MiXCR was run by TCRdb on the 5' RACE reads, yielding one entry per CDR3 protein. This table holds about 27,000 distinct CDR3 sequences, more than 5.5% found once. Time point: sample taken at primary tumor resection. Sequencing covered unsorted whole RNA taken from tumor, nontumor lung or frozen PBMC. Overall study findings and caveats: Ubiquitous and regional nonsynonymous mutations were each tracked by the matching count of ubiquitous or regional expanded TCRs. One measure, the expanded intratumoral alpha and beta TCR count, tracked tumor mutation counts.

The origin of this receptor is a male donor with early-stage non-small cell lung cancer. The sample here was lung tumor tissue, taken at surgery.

The CDR3 DNA is TGCGCCAGCAGCTGGAAGGACAGAAATTCACCCCTCCACTTT. As protein: CASSWKDRNSPLHF. The chain joins TRBV5-1 to TRBJ1-6; maybe TRBD1 (6 bases). Germline loops: CDR1 SGHRS, CDR2 YFSETQ. Trimming removed 3 bases at V and 7 bases at J, with 11 bases between. This CDR3 region has 14 residues. The full variable domain, in which reference TRBV5-1 and TRBJ1-6 provide the parts outside the CDR3, is KAGVTQTPRYLIKTRGQQVTLSCSPISGHRSVSWYQQTPGQGLQFLFEYFSETQRNKGNFPGRFSGRQFSNSRSEMNVSTLELGDSALYLCASSWKDRNSPLHFGNGTRLTVT.